The sequence of this T cell receptor beta chain was determined in a study of early T cells in non-severe SARS-CoV-2 infection. Across the whole study: Sequenced material consisted of bulk RNA (from unsorted whole blood), and chains were unpaired.

Individual cDNA molecules were tagged with unique molecular identifiers. TCRdb ran MiXCR on the 5' RACE reads and lists one entry per CDR3 protein. The sample lists about 55,000 distinct CDR3 sequences; around an eighth were seen once. As to this clonotype: Its target is unknown.

Notes on the study in general: Missing private and CD4 specificities, VDJdb matching favored anti-spike CD8 responses.

Sequenced: whole blood. The receptor's source is an adult who was a healthcare worker with PCR-confirmed SARS-CoV-2 infection or an uninfected control (not recorded which).

In DNA, the CDR3 is TGTGCCAGCAGCCAACAGACCGCTTTCCTGGACGAGCAGTACTTC. Protein: CASSQQTAFLDEQYF. The chain employs TRBV14 and TRBJ2-7, with no clear D. Germline CDR1 reads SGHDN; CDR2 reads FVKESK. The CDR3 is 15 amino acids. V was trimmed by 2 bases and J by 5 bases, leaving 16 bases between them.